The TCR beta chain under discussion was sequenced for a study of a mutant IDH1 vaccine in newly diagnosed glioma. Study-wide results and limits: Immune responses induced by vaccination arose in 93.3% of the patients.

Using immunoSEQ multiplex PCR, the repertoire was profiled, and TCRdb retains in-frame clones only, with some absent. The data contain over 45,000 clones, about 79% of them singletons. Stated time point: week 47, end of study. The content of each vaccine dose was 300 ug of mutant IDH1 20-mer peptide, and topical imiquimod accompanied it. Eight vaccinations reached patients in weeks 1, 3, 5, 7, 11, 15, 19 and 23. V trimming: 1 base; J trimming: 4 bases; junction bases outside the gene matches: 6. The CDR3 consists of 15 residues. The germline V gene encodes CDR1 GTSNPN and CDR2 SVGIG (reference sequence). Points on this clone: Its specificity is not known.

J is TRBJ1-4 and V is TRBV30, with TRBD1 matching over 7 bases. The sequences come from PBMCs, collected from a glioma patient whose treatment included an IDH1 peptide vaccine. The source is a man between 45 and 60 years old with glioma. CDR3 residues: CAWSGDRNFNEKLFF. In DNA form, the CDR3 reads TGTGCCTGGAGTGGGGACAGAAACTTTAATGAAAAACTGTTTTTT.